This is a list of T cell receptor beta chains from one sample in a study of shared clonotypes between healthy human individuals. Assay: immunoSEQ multiplex PCR; the TCRdb copy retains only in-frame clones and omits some. The sample yields 400,000 to 600,000 clones, roughly 79% seen once. Sequenced material: PBMCs. The receptor set was obtained from a woman between 40 and 50 years old in good health. Some clones in this sample may be carry-over from other donors' samples. Both conserved end residues are part of each CDR3. D genes are given only for firm matches. Only some rows state a clone size, as once, few, many or a class for expanded clones.

NA | NA | TRBJ2-7 | TRBV7-2 | TGTGCCAGCAGCTTAGGAGCAGGGGCCCACGAGCAGTACTTC | CASSLGAGAHEQYF
NA | TRBD1 | TRBJ2-6 | TRBV28 | TGTGCCAGCAGTCTCGGGACAGGGGGCTCTGGGGCCAACGTCCTGACTTTC | CASSLGTGGSGANVLTF
NA | TRBD2 | TRBJ2-1 | TRBV18 | TGTGCCAGCTCACTGTCGAGGCTAGCGGGAGGCAGTCATGAGCAGTTCTTC | CASSLSRLAGGSHEQFF
NA | TRBD1 | TRBJ1-2 | TRBV11-2 | TGTGCCAGCAGCTCCTCGGACAGGTCCTATGGCTACACCTTC | CASSSSDRSYGYTF
NA | NA | TRBJ1-2 | TRBV28 | TGTGCCAGCAGTTTTCCGGGGGGCGACGGCTACACCTTC | CASSFPGGDGYTF
NA | NA | TRBJ1-1 | TRBV2 | TGTGCCAGCAGTGGGTTAACTGAAGCTTTCTTT | CASSGLTEAFF
NA | TRBD1 | TRBJ1-3 | TRBV19 | TGTGCCAGTAGTACCGGGACAGCTGGAAACACCATATATTTT | CASSTGTAGNTIYF
NA | TRBD1 | TRBJ2-7 | TRBV2 | TGTGCCAGCAGCCTGGGACAGGGGTTCTCCTACGAGCAGTACTTC | CASSLGQGFSYEQYF
NA | NA | TRBJ2-7 | TRBV29-1 | TGCAGCGTTGGGGGGGCGACCTACGAGCAGTACTTC | CSVGGATYEQYF
NA | TRBD2 | TRBJ2-1 | TRBV5-3 | TGTGCCAGAAGCCGGCCGACTAGCGGGAGGGCCTACAATGAGCAGTTCTTC | CARSRPTSGRAYNEQFF
NA | TRBD2 | TRBJ2-3 | TRBV7-3 | TGTGCCAGCAGCTTGACTAGCGGGAGTACAGATACGCAGTATTTT | CASSLTSGSTDTQYF
NA | NA | TRBJ1-5 | TRBV29-1 | TGCAGCGTTGGGGACAACAACAATCAGCCCCAGCATTTT | CSVGDNNNQPQHF
NA | NA | TRBJ2-7 | TRBV30 | TGTGCCTGGAGTGTAATCAGCCCCGGATCCGAGCAGTACTTC | CAWSVISPGSEQYF
once | TRBD2 | TRBJ2-3 | TRBV10-3 | TGTGCCATCAGGGCCAGCGGGAGTCGGGATACGCAGTATTTT | CAIRASGSRDTQYF
NA | TRBD2 | TRBJ2-7 | TRBV5-1 | TGCGCCAGCAGCTTCCGGACTAGCGGGAGTGGGTCCTACGAGCAGTACTTC | CASSFRTSGSGSYEQYF
NA | TRBD1 | TRBJ1-5 | TRBV4-2 | TGTGCCAGCAGCCTAGGGACAGTCGGGGATCAGCCCCAGCATTTT | CASSLGTVGDQPQHF
NA | NA | TRBJ2-2 | TRBV5-4 | TGTGCCAGCAGCTTGGACGCCCCCGGGGAGCTGTTTTTT | CASSLDAPGELFF
NA | TRBD1 | TRBJ1-2 | TRBV9 | TGTGCCAGCAGCGTAGTTGGGACAGGGCCCTATGGCTACACCTTC | CASSVVGTGPYGYTF
NA | NA | TRBJ2-1 | TRBV18 | TGTGCCAGCTCAGAACTCGGCACGGGAGCCGGGGATGAGCAGTTCTTC | CASSELGTGAGDEQFF
NA | NA | TRBJ2-6 | TRBV7-3 | TGTGCCAGCAGCCTAATGGGCAGATCTGGGGCCAACGTCCTGACTTTC | CASSLMGRSGANVLTF
NA | NA | TRBJ1-1 | TRBV7-7 | TGTGCCAGCAGCTTAGTCAAGGACACTGAAGCTTTCTTT | CASSLVKDTEAFF
NA | TRBD1 | TRBJ2-7 | TRBV18 | TGTGCCAGCTCACCAGACAGGGGAGACGAGCAGTACTTC | CASSPDRGDEQYF
NA | TRBD2 | TRBJ2-5 | TRBV9 | TGTGCCAGCAGCGTATCGCAGCGGGAGATTGAGACCCAGTACTTC | CASSVSQREIETQYF
many | TRBD1 | TRBJ1-6 | TRBV10-3 | TGTGCCATCAGTGAAGGGACAGGGAATAATTCACCCCTCCACTTT | CAISEGTGNNSPLHF
once | NA | TRBJ2-7 | TRBV7-8 | TGTGCCAGCAGCTTACAAGTGGGGGAGCAGTACTTC | CASSLQVGEQYF
NA | NA | TRBJ2-7 | TRBV6-5 | TGTGCCAGCAGGAACGGCTACGAGCAGTACTTC | CASRNGYEQYF
NA | NA | TRBJ2-3 | TRBV5-1 | TGCGCCAGCAGCTTGGCGGCACTAAAAAGCACAGATACGCAGTATTTT | CASSLAALKSTDTQYF
NA | NA | TRBJ1-4 | TRBV6-6 | TGTGCCAGCAAGGCAAGGGAAAGGGATGAAAAACTGTTTTTT | CASKARERDEKLFF